A single T cell receptor (beta chain) is shown here with its context. Profiled with immunoSEQ multiplex PCR; TCRdb holds only in-frame clones, not every one. The profile shows some 260,000 clones, less than 85% of them singletons. These data come from a study of blood T cell repertoires in COVID-19. Study-wide context: Nucleic acid was either cDNA or gDNA, and it came from T cells, B-cell-depleted T cells, or PBMCs.

The sequence was collected from a woman of 80 years or more with active or convalescent COVID-19. The specimen was peripheral blood.

The chain's CDR3 is CASSGGAGANVLTF. In DNA form, the CDR3 reads TGTGCCAGTAGCGGGGGGGCTGGGGCCAACGTCCTGACTTTC. The V and J genes are TRBV19 and TRBJ2-6; TRBD2 matches 8 bases. V lost 6 bases to trimming and J lost 2 bases; unmatched junction nucleotides: 0. Germline V lookup: CDR1 LNHDA, CDR2 SQIVND (reference sequence). This CDR3 is 14 amino acids long.